This is a list of T cell receptor beta chains from one sample in a study of CD8 T cells in ankylosing spondylitis. TCRdb reprocessed the 5' RACE reads with MiXCR, giving one entry per CDR3 protein. The sample includes about 360,000 distinct CDR3 sequences, 14% to 15% of them seen just once. Sequenced material: blood, either unsorted or a sorted T cell fraction (not recorded which). The receptors shown here come from a male donor with ankylosing spondylitis or in good health (not recorded which). Each CDR3 is given with its conserved first and last residue. D genes are given only for firm matches. For some rows the clone size is stated as once, few or many, or as a class when expanded; others skip it.

j_gene,v_gene,abundance,d_gene,CDR3nt,CDR3aa
TRBJ1-2,TRBV6-1,-,-,TGTGCCAGCAGTAGGGTATCGGGGCATGGCTACACCTTC,CASSRVSGHGYTF
TRBJ1-5,TRBV20-1,many,-,TGCAGTGCGAGTGCGGGTAGGGATCAGCCCCAGCATTTT,CSASAGRDQPQHF
TRBJ2-7,TRBV20-1,many,TRBD1,TGCAGTGCTACGCACAGGGGAACTGCCTACGAGCAGTACTTC,CSATHRGTAYEQYF
TRBJ1-2,TRBV20-1,-,TRBD1,TGCAGTGCTAGGGACAGGGAAGGTGGCTACACCTTC,CSARDREGGYTF
TRBJ1-4,TRBV24-1,-,-,TGTGCCACCAGTGACCACGGCGGAAAACTGTTTTTT,CATSDHGGKLFF
TRBJ2-3,TRBV14,-,-,TGTGCCAGCAGCCAAGACGGCGGATCTACGCAGTATTTT,CASSQDGGSTQYF
TRBJ1-5,TRBV7-8,many,-,TGTGCCAGCAGCTTCTCCGGAGCGCGCTGGCCCCAGCATTTT,CASSFSGARWPQHF
TRBJ2-5,TRBV18,once,-,TGTGCCAGCTCTCTCACGGGCCTAGCTGAATTAACAGGGCTCGAAGAGACCCAGTACTTC,CASSLTGLAELTGLEETQYF
TRBJ1-6,TRBV2,few,TRBD1,TGTGCCAGCAGACCAGGGACAGTTAATTCACCCCTCCACTTT,CASRPGTVNSPLHF
TRBJ2-1,TRBV9,few,-,TGTGCCAGCAGCGTAGTGGGAGGCCCCTACAATGAGCAGTTCTTC,CASSVVGGPYNEQFF
TRBJ2-7,TRBV4-2,-,TRBD2,TGTGCCAGCAGCCAAGATGATAGCGGGAGGGCTCGCGAGCAGTACTTC,CASSQDDSGRAREQYF